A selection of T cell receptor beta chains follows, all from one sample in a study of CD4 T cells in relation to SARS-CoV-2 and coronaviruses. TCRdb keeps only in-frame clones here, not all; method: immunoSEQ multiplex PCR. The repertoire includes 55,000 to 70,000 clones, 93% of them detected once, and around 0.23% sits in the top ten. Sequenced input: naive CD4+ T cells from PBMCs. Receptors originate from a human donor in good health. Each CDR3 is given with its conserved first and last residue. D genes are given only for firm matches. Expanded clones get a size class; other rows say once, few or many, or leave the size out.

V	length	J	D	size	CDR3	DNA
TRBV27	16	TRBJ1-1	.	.	CASSLYSTVVRTEAFF	TGTGCCAGCAGTCTATACTCGACCGTCGTCCGCACTGAAGCTTTCTTT
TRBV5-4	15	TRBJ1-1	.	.	CASSLGRVNLGGAFF	TGTGCCAGCAGCTTGGGGCGGGTAAACCTCGGGGGAGCTTTCTTT
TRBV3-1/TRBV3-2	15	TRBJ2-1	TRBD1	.	CAGSQGGQGNNEQFF	TGTGCCGGCAGCCAGGGGGGACAGGGTAACAATGAGCAGTTCTTC
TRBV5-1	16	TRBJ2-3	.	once	CASSLASGAVTDTQYF	TGCGCCAGCAGCTTGGCGTCAGGGGCGGTCACAGATACGCAGTATTTT
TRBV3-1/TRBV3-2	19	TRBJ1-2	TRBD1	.	CASSLEMGDRGQGRDGYTF	TGTGCCAGCAGCCTCGAAATGGGAGACAGGGGGCAGGGAAGGGATGGCTACACCTTC
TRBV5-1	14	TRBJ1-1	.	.	CASKWTGGNTEAFF	TGCGCCAGCAAGTGGACGGGGGGGAACACTGAAGCTTTCTTT
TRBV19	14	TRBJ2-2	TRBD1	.	CATGQGANTGELFF	TGTGCCACCGGACAGGGGGCAAACACCGGGGAGCTGTTTTTT
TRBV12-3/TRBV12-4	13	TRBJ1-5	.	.	CASSFGEFQPQHF	TGTGCCAGCAGTTTCGGGGAGTTCCAGCCCCAGCATTTT
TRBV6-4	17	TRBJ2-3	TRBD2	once	CASSDSWASGRRDTQYF	TGTGCCAGCAGTGACTCGTGGGCTAGCGGGAGACGAGATACGCAGTATTTT
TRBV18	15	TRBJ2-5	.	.	CASSPPSLTHPTQYF	TGTGCCAGCTCACCGCCCTCACTAACCCACCCGACCCAGTACTTC
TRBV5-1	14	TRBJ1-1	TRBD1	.	CASSMDRGNTEAFF	TGCGCCAGCAGCATGGACAGGGGGAACACTGAAGCTTTCTTT
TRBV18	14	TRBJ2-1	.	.	CASSPGTDYNEQFF	TGTGCCAGCTCACCGGGTACTGACTACAATGAGCAGTTCTTC
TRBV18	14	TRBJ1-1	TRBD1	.	CASSVTGGNTEAFF	TGTGCCAGCTCCGTAACAGGGGGCAACACTGAAGCTTTCTTT
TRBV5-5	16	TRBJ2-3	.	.	CASSLGGNPSTDTQYF	TGTGCCAGCAGCTTGGGGGGTAATCCAAGCACAGATACGCAGTATTTT
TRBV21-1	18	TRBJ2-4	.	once	CASSNKGQRFLAKNIQYF	TGTGCCAGCAGCAATAAGGGACAACGTTTCTTAGCCAAAAACATTCAGTACTTC
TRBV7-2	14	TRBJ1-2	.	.	CASSFGVANYGYTF	TGTGCCAGCAGCTTCGGGGTGGCTAACTATGGCTACACCTTC
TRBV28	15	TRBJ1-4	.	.	CASSLGQKVNEKLFF	TGTGCCAGCAGTTTAGGACAGAAGGTCAATGAAAAACTGTTTTTT
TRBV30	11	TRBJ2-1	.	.	CAWNRDYEQFF	TGTGCCTGGAACCGAGATTATGAGCAGTTCTTC
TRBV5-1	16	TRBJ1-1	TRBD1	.	CASSLHPGQGNTEAFF	TGCGCCAGCAGCTTGCACCCGGGACAGGGGAACACTGAAGCTTTCTTT
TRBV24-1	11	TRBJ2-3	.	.	CATGGWDTQYF	TGTGCCACCGGAGGTTGGGATACGCAGTATTTT
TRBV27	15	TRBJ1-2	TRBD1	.	CASSLWGRDRDGYTF	TGTGCCAGCAGTTTGTGGGGGAGAGACAGGGATGGCTACACCTTC
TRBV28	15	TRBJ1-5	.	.	CASSSPSGQNQPQHF	TGTGCCAGCAGTTCTCCCTCGGGCCAAAATCAGCCCCAGCATTTT
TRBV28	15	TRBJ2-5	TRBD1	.	CASSTTGTGAKTQYF	TGTGCCAGCAGCACCACCGGGACAGGGGCCAAGACCCAGTACTTC
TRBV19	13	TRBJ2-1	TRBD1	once	CASSGQGAMEQFF	TGTGCCAGTTCCGGACAGGGGGCAATGGAGCAGTTCTTC
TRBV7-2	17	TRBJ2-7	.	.	CASSSTGFTGWAYEQYF	TGTGCCAGCAGCTCCACGGGGTTCACAGGGTGGGCCTACGAGCAGTACTTC
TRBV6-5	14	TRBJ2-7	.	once	CASSYKGLSYEQYF	TGTGCCAGCAGTTACAAAGGGCTCTCCTACGAGCAGTACTTC
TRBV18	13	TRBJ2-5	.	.	CASSPPSSETQYF	TGTGCCAGCTCACCACCGTCCTCGGAGACCCAGTACTTC
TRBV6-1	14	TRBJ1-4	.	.	CASSEAQWGEKLFF	TGTGCCAGCAGTGAAGCGCAATGGGGGGAAAAACTGTTTTTT
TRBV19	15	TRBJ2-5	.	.	CASSITSGSQETQYF	TGTGCCAGTAGTATCACATCAGGGAGTCAAGAGACCCAGTACTTC
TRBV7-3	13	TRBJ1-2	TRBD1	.	CASSSTGGTGYTF	TGTGCCAGCAGCTCGACAGGGGGGACTGGCTACACCTTC
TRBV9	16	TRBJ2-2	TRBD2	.	CASSVASSGRTGELFF	TGTGCCAGCAGCGTAGCGAGTAGCGGGAGGACCGGGGAGCTGTTTTTT
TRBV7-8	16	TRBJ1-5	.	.	CASSLMDTGSNQPQHF	TGTGCCAGCAGCTTAATGGATACCGGTAGCAATCAGCCCCAGCATTTT
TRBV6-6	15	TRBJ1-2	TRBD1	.	CASNRPGQGSYGYTF	TGTGCCAGCAATCGACCGGGACAGGGAAGCTATGGCTACACCTTC
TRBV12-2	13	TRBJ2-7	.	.	CASRLDTGSEQYF	TGTGCAAGTCGCTTAGATACAGGGAGCGAGCAGTACTTC
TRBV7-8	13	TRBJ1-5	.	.	CASSYDSNQPQHF	TGTGCCAGCAGCTACGATAGCAATCAGCCCCAGCATTTT
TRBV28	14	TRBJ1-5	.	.	CASSLFGGHQPQHF	TGTGCCAGCAGTTTATTTGGGGGCCATCAGCCCCAGCATTTT
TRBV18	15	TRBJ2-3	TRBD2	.	CASSPPSGATDTQYF	TGTGCCAGCTCACCACCTAGCGGGGCCACAGATACGCAGTATTTT
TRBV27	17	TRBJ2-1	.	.	CASSAKFPGLNLGEQFF	TGTGCCAGCAGTGCCAAATTCCCGGGACTGAACTTGGGTGAGCAGTTCTTC
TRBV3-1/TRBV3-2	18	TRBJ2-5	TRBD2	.	CASSQVRLAGGQGGTQYF	TGTGCCAGCAGCCAAGTGCGGCTAGCGGGAGGGCAAGGAGGGACCCAGTACTTC
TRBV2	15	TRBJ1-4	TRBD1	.	CASSTTTGQGRKLFF	TGTGCCAGCAGTACTACAACGGGACAGGGGAGGAAACTGTTTTTT
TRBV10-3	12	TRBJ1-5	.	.	CAISSEGQPQHF	TGTGCCATCAGTAGTGAGGGACAGCCCCAGCATTTT
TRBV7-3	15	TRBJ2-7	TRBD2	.	CASSLTSGLSYEQYF	TGTGCCAGCAGCCTAACTAGCGGCCTCTCCTACGAGCAGTACTTC
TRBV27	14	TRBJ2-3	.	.	CASSQQGRPDTQYF	TGTGCCAGCAGTCAACAGGGAAGGCCAGATACGCAGTATTTT
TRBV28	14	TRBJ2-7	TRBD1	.	CASTLHRGVREQYF	TGTGCCAGCACCCTTCACAGGGGCGTGCGAGAGCAGTACTTC
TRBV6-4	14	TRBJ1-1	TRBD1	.	CASSDGTGGTEAFF	TGTGCCAGCAGTGACGGGACAGGGGGCACTGAAGCTTTCTTT
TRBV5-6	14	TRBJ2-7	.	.	CASSLVVGTYEQYF	TGTGCCAGCAGCTTGGTTGTGGGGACCTACGAGCAGTACTTC
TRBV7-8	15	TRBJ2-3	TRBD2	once	CASSLSGTVTDTQYF	TGTGCCAGCAGCTTGAGCGGGACGGTAACAGATACGCAGTATTTT
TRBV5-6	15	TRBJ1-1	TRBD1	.	CASSPRQGARTEAFF	TGTGCCAGCAGCCCACGACAGGGGGCGAGGACTGAAGCTTTCTTT
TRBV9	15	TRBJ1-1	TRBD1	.	CASSVGTGGDTEAFF	TGTGCCAGCAGCGTAGGGACAGGGGGAGACACTGAAGCTTTCTTT
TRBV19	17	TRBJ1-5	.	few	CASSVYRGRGSGQPQHF	TGTGCCAGTAGTGTCTATAGAGGGAGGGGGAGCGGACAGCCCCAGCATTTT
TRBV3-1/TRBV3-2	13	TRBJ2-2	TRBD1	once	CASSDRDTGELFF	TGTGCCAGCAGTGACAGGGATACCGGGGAGCTGTTTTTT